Listed here is a single T cell receptor (beta chain). Its antigen remains unknown. Assay: immunoSEQ multiplex PCR; the TCRdb copy retains only in-frame clones and omits some. The table includes 65,000 or so clones, about 91% detected once. These data are taken from a study of OX40 agonist ivuxolimab in advanced cancers. In the study overall: Patients received intravenous ivuxolimab every 2 weeks at 0.01 to 10 mg/kg. The dose-escalation cohort was approximately 81% male, with a mean age of approximately 61 years, ranging about 20 to 85.

Study-wide results and caveats: Clonal expansion by week 6 occurred in CD4+ and CD8+ blood T cells (at 0.1 to 3.0 mg/kg).

Germline V gene data show CDR1 as SQVTM and CDR2 as ANQGSEA. Trimming stripped 7 bases from V and 3 bases from J, with 15 bases between. The CDR3 runs to 13 residues. The sequencing used CD4+ or CD8+ T cells sorted from blood, collected in a trial of the OX40 agonist ivuxolimab. This TCR was recovered from an adult with an advanced solid tumor such as melanoma, head and neck, liver or kidney cancer. J is TRBJ2-5 and V is TRBV29-1; perhaps TRBD1 as D (5 bases). CDR3 DNA: TGCAGCGCCCATCCCTCAGGGAAAGAGACCCAGTACTTC. It codes for CSAHPSGKETQYF.